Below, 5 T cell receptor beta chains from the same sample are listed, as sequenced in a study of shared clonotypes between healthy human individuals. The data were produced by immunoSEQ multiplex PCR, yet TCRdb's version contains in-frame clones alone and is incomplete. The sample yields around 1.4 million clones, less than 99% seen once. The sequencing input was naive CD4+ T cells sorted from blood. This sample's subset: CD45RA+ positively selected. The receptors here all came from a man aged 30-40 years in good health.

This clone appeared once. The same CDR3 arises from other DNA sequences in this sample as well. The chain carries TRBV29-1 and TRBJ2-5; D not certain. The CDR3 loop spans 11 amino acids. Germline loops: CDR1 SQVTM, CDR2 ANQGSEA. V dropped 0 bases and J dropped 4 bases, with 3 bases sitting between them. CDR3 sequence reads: CSVEDRETQYF. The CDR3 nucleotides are TGCAGCGTTGAAGATCGAGAGACCCAGTACTTC.

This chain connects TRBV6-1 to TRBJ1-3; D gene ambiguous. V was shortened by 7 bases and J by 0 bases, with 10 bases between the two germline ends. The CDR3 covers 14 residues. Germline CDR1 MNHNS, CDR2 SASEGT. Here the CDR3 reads CASTGSHSGNTIYF. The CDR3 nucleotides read TGTGCCAGCACCGGGTCCCACTCTGGAAACACCATATATTTT.

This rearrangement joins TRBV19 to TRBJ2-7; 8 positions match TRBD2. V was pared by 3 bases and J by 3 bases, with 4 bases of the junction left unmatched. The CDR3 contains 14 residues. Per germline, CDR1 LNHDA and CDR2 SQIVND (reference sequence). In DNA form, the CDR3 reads TGTGCCAGTAGTATTGAAGCGGGAGTCTACGAGCAGTACTTC. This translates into CASSIEAGVYEQYF.

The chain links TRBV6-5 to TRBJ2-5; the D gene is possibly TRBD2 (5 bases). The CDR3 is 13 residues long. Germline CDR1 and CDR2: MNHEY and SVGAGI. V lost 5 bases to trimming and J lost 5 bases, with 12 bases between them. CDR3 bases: TGTGCCAGCAGTAGCGGAAAATGGGAGACCCAGTACTTC. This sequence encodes CASSSGKWETQYF.

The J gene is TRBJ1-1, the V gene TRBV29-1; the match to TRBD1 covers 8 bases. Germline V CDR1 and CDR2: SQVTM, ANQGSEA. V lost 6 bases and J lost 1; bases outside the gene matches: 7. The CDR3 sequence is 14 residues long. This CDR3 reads CSVLRQGRNTEAFF. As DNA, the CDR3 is TGCAGCGTCCTCCGACAGGGGAGGAACACTGAAGCTTTCTTT. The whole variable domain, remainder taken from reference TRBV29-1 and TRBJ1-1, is SAVISQKPSRDICQRGTSLTIQCQVDSQVTMMFWYRQQPGQSLTLIATANQGSEATYESGFVIDKFPISRPNLTFSTLTVSNMSPEDSSIYLCSVLRQGRNTEAFFGQGTRLTVV.